This T cell receptor (beta chain) was found in a study of blood T cell repertoires in COVID-19. Study-wide background: The United States, Italy and Spain were the sources of the acute and convalescent COVID-19 samples. PBMCs, B-cell-depleted T cells, or T cells were the source of the cDNA or gDNA that made up the material.

Losses at the gene ends were 5 bases for V and 0 bases for J; bases not matched to a gene: 5. Germline CDR1 is SGHKS and CDR2 is YYEKEE (reference sequence). This CDR3 is built from 15 residues. Under the authors' procedure: Reference gene primers were amplified, and this amplification served to estimate nucleated cell counts. Method: immunoSEQ multiplex PCR; TCRdb's copy keeps in-frame clones and lacks some. D and trimming come from the DNA, and the V and J calls and clone size come from that table. The table records around 450,000 clones, more than 85% of them present only once. This sequence was found in a woman under 40 with acute or convalescent COVID-19. Input material: peripheral blood. The chain joins TRBV5-5 to TRBJ1-1, with 9 positions matching TRBD1. CDR3 residues: CASRFGQGLNTEAFF. DNA for the CDR3: TGTGCCAGCAGATTCGGACAGGGGTTGAACACTGAAGCTTTCTTT.